The rows below give T cell receptor beta chains drawn from one sample of a study of neoadjuvant anti-PD-1 for oral cavity cancer. Generated by immunoSEQ multiplex PCR, the TCRdb table keeps only in-frame clones and is missing some. The sample has about 16,000 clones, approximately 67% seen once. Here the sequenced sample was PBMCs, taken before nivolumab (anti-PD-1) treatment. These receptor sequences come from a person between 40 and 85 years old with oral cavity squamous cell carcinoma. Both conserved end residues are part of each CDR3. A D gene is named only where the DNA matches it firmly. Only some rows state a clone size, as once, few, many or a class for expanded clones.

size	V	D	J	DNA	CDR3
few	TRBV30	.	TRBJ2-3	TGTGCCTGCCGGGGATACACAGATACGCAGTATTTT	CACRGYTDTQYF
.	TRBV11-1	.	TRBJ1-3	TGTGCCAGCAGCCGTACAGGGTTCTCTGGAAACACCATATATTTT	CASSRTGFSGNTIYF
.	TRBV25-1	.	TRBJ2-3	TGTGCCAGCAGTGAACTCGGGATGGGAGGCACAGATACGCAGTATTTT	CASSELGMGGTDTQYF
.	TRBV7-6	TRBD1	TRBJ1-3	TGTGCCAGCAGCTTACAGGGGGGCTCTGGAAACACCATATATTTT	CASSLQGGSGNTIYF
.	TRBV5-1	.	TRBJ1-1	TGCGCCAGCAGCTTGGAGCAGGTTGGGAACACTGAAGCTTTCTTT	CASSLEQVGNTEAFF
.	TRBV10-2	.	TRBJ2-7	TGCGCCAGCAGTGAATCCAGGGACGCCTACGAGCAGTACTTC	CASSESRDAYEQYF
.	TRBV19	.	TRBJ2-7	TGTGCCAGTAGTATAATTGCTGGGGGGCCCTACGAGCAGTACTTC	CASSIIAGGPYEQYF
.	TRBV14	.	TRBJ2-7	TGTGCCAGCAGCCAAGAAAGGCGTTCGGGAGAGCAGTACTTC	CASSQERRSGEQYF
few	TRBV28	TRBD1	TRBJ2-7	TGTGCCAGCAGTTTATCACCCCTGACAGGGAAGGAGCAGTACTTC	CASSLSPLTGKEQYF
few	TRBV6-1	TRBD2	TRBJ2-3	TGTGCCAGCAGTGAAGCGCGGGGGGATACGCAGTATTTT	CASSEARGDTQYF
few	TRBV6-1	TRBD1	TRBJ1-1	TGTGCCAGCAGTGAATGGACAGGGCTCAACACTGAAGCTTTCTTT	CASSEWTGLNTEAFF
few	TRBV9	TRBD2	TRBJ2-5	TGTGCCAGCAGCCTCAGCGGGGGCCAAGAGACCCAGTACTTC	CASSLSGGQETQYF
.	TRBV5-4	TRBD2	TRBJ2-1	TGTGCCAGCAGCTTGGGATTTATAGGGACTAGCGTGTACAATGAGCAGTTCTTC	CASSLGFIGTSVYNEQFF
.	TRBV27	.	TRBJ2-3	TGTGCCAGCAGTTCTGGACTCCCCTACACAGATACGCAGTATTTT	CASSSGLPYTDTQYF
.	TRBV2	TRBD2	TRBJ2-1	TGTGCCAGCAGGGGGACTAGCGGGAGAGTAGATGAGCAGTTCTTC	CASRGTSGRVDEQFF